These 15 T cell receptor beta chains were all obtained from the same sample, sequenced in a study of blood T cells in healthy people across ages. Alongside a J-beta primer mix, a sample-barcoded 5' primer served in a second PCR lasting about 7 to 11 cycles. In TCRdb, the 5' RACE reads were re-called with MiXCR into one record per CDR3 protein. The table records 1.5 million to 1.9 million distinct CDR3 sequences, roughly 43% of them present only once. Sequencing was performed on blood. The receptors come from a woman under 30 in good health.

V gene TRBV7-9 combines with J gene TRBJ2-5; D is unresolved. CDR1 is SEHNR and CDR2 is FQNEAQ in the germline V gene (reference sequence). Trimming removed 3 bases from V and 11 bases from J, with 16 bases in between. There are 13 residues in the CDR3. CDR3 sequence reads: CASSLVGPYVQYF. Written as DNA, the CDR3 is TGTGCCAGCAGCTTGGTCGGACCCTACGTGCAGTACTTC. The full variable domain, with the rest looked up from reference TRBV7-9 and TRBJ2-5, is DTGVSQNPRHKITKRGQNVTFRCDPISEHNRLYWYRQTLGQGPEFLTYFQNEAQLEKSRLLSDRFSAERPKGSFSTLEIQRTEQGDSAMYLCASSLVGPYVQYFGPGTRLLVL.

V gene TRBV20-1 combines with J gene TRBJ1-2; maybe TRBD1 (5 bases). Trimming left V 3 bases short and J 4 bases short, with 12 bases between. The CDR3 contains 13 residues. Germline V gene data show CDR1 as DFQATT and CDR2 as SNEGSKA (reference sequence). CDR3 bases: TGCAGTGCTAGTCAGTCCAGGGTCTATGGCTACACCTTC. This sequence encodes CSASQSRVYGYTF.

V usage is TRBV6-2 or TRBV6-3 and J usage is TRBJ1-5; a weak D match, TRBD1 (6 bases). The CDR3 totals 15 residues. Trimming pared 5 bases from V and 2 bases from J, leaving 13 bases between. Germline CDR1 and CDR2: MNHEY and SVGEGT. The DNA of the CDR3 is TGTGCCAGCAGTAACACAGGGTTGCGCAATCAGCCCCAGCATTTT. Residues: CASSNTGLRNQPQHF.

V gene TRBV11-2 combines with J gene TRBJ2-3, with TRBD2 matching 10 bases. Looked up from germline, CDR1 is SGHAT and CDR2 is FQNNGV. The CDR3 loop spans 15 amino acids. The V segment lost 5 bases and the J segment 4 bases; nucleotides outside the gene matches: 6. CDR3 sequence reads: CASSQIAGGPDTQYF. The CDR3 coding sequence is TGTGCCAGCAGCCAAATAGCGGGGGGACCAGATACGCAGTATTTT.

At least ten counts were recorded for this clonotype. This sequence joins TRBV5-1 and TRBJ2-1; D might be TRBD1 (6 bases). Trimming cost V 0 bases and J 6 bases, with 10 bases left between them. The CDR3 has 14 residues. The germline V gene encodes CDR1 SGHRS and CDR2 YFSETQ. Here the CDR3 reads CASSLGARGNEQFF. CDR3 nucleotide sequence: TGCGCCAGCAGCTTGGGGGCCAGGGGCAATGAGCAGTTCTTC.

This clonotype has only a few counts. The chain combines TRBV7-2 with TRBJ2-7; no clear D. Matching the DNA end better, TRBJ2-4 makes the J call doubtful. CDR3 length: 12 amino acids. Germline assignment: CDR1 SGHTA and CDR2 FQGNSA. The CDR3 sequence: CASSFGTDIQYF. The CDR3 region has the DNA TGTGCCAGCAGCTTCGGCACGGACATTCAGTACTTC.

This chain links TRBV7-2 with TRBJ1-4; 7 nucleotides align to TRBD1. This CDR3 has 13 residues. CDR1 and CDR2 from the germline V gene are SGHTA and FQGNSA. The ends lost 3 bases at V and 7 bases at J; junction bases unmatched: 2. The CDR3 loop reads CASSFYRGEKLFF. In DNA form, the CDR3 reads TGTGCCAGCAGCTTCTACAGGGGTGAAAAACTGTTTTTT.

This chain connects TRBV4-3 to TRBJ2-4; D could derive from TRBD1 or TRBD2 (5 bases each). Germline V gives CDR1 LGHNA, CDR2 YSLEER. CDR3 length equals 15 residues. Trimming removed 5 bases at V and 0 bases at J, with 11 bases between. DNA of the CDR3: TGCGCCAGCAGCGAACTGGGGGTAGCCAAAAACATTCAGTACTTC. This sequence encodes CASSELGVAKNIQYF.

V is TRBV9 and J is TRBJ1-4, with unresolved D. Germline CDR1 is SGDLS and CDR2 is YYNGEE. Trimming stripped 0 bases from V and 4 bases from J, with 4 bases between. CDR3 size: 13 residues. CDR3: CASSVASNEKLFF. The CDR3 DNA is TGTGCCAGCAGCGTAGCCAGTAATGAAAAACTGTTTTTT. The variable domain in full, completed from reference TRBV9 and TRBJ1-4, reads DSGVTQTPKHLITATGQRVTLRCSPRSGDLSVYWYQQSLDQGLQFLIQYYNGEERAKGNILERFSAQQFPDLHSELNLSSLELGDSALYFCASSVASNEKLFFGSGTQLSVL.

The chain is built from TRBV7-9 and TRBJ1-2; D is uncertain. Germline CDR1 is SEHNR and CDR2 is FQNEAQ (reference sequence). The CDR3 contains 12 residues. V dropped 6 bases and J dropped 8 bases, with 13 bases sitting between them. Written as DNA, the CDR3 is TGTGCCAGCAGTGACACTTCGGGAGGCTACACCTTC. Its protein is CASSDTSGGYTF.

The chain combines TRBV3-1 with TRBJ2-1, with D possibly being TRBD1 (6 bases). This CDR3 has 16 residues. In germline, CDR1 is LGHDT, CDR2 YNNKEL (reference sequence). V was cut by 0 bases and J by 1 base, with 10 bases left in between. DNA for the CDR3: TGTGCCAGCAGCCAAGATCAAGGGGGTTCCTACAATGAGCAGTTCTTC. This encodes CASSQDQGGSYNEQFF.

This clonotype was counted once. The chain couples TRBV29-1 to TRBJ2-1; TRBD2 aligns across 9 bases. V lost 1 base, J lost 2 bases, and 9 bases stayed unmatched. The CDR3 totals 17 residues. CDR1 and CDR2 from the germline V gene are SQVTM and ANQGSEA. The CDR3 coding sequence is TGCAGCGTTGAAGGGCGGGAGGGGAGAGCGACCTACAATGAGCAGTTCTTC. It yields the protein CSVEGREGRATYNEQFF.

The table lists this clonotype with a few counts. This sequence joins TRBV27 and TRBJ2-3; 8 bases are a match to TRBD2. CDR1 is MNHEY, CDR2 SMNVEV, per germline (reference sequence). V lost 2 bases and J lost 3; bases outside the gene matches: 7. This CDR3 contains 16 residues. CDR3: CASSLRGGLATDTQYF. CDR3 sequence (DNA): TGTGCCAGCAGTTTACGGGGGGGGCTAGCGACAGATACGCAGTATTTT.

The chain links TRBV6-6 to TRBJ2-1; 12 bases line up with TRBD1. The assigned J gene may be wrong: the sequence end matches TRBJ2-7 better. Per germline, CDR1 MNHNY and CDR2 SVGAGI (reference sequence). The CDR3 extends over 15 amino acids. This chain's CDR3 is CASSLPGQGANEQYF. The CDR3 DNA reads TGTGCCAGCAGTCTACCGGGACAGGGGGCGAATGAGCAGTACTTC.

The CDR3 reads CSASGFGTNEKLFF. The DNA of the CDR3 is TGCAGTGCTAGCGGTTTCGGGACTAATGAAAAACTGTTTTTT. The chain joins TRBV20-1 to TRBJ1-4; no reliable D call. Germline V gene lookup returns CDR1 DFQATT and CDR2 SNEGSKA (reference sequence). V lost 3 bases, J lost 2 bases, and 10 bases lay in between. The CDR3 totals 14 residues.